This TCR beta chain was observed in a study of T cell repertoires in cytomegalovirus infection. In the study overall: Recently identified HLA-C-restricted CMV epitopes and well-studied HLA-B-restricted CMV epitopes were used by the study. Public TCR beta signature analysis indicated the presence of both CMV infection and matching HLA type.

In TCRdb, the reads were re-called with MiXCR into one record per CDR3 protein. The table records around 900,000 distinct CDR3 sequences, roughly 30% of them present only once. The length of the CDR3 is 16 residues. V was trimmed by 1 base and J by 6 bases, leaving 18 bases between them. For this clonotype: What it recognizes is unknown.

Points from the study as a whole: Dominating the ex vivo response were HLA-C-restricted CMV-specific TCR beta clonotypes.

The chain uses TRBV12-3 or TRBV12-4 and TRBJ1-1, with D possibly matching TRBD1 (6 bases). The material sequenced was cultured CD8+ T cells from PBMCs, taken from culture after CMV antigen stimulation. The TCR was taken from a human donor in good health (CMV status not recorded). Some clones in this sample may be carry-over from other donors' samples. The CDR3 spells CASSLEGVGGAAEAFF. CDR3 DNA sequence: TGTGCCAGCAGTTTAGAGGGGGTAGGGGGGGCTGCTGAAGCTTTCTTT.